A selection of T cell receptor beta chains follows, all from one sample in a study of identical twins. TCRdb re-called the 5' RACE reads through MiXCR, storing one row per CDR3 protein. The table shows 600,000 to 850,000 distinct CDR3 sequences, with 18% occurring only once. This same sample was also part of a study on T cells expressing NK-cell markers.

The sample comprised PBMCs. These receptors were taken from a woman in her late teens or twenties in good health. CDR3s include the opening cysteine and the closing phenylalanine or tryptophan. A D gene is named only where the DNA matches it firmly. The size entry is marked missing in some rows and otherwise reads once, few, many or a size class.

CDR3 protein: CASSHGQLHSGANVLTF
CDR3 DNA: TGCGCCAGCAGCCACGGACAACTCCACTCTGGGGCCAACGTCCTGACTTTC
D gene: .
clone size: .
V gene: TRBV5-1
J gene: TRBJ2-6
CDR3 length: 17

CDR3 protein: CASSLSTGPNKQYF
CDR3 DNA: TGTGCCAGCAGCCTCAGCACAGGGCCAAACAAGCAGTACTTC
D gene: .
clone size: few
V gene: TRBV27
J gene: TRBJ2-7
CDR3 length: 14

CDR3 protein: CASRGGLRNEQFF
CDR3 DNA: TGCGCCAGCCGAGGGGGTCTACGCAATGAGCAGTTCTTC
D gene: .
clone size: .
V gene: TRBV10-2
J gene: TRBJ2-1
CDR3 length: 13

CDR3 protein: CASSLRRTGGPRFPYEQYF
CDR3 DNA: TGTGCCAGCAGCTTGCGCCGGACAGGGGGCCCCCGTTTCCCCTACGAGCAGTACTTC
D gene: TRBD1
clone size: few
V gene: TRBV5-6
J gene: TRBJ2-7
CDR3 length: 19

CDR3 protein: CASSLALTLNTGELFF
CDR3 DNA: TGTGCCAGCAGCTTAGCGTTGACACTGAACACCGGGGAGCTGTTTTTT
D gene: .
clone size: few
V gene: TRBV7-8
J gene: TRBJ2-2
CDR3 length: 16

CDR3 protein: CASSVGLGELFF
CDR3 DNA: TGTGCCAGCAGCGTCGGCCTCGGGGAGCTGTTTTTT
D gene: .
clone size: .
V gene: TRBV9
J gene: TRBJ2-2
CDR3 length: 12

CDR3 protein: CASRTGGASYEQYF
CDR3 DNA: TGTGCCAGCAGAACCGGGGGTGCCTCCTACGAGCAGTACTTC
D gene: .
clone size: few
V gene: TRBV28
J gene: TRBJ2-7
CDR3 length: 14

CDR3 protein: CASSLGAQRGNTGELFF
CDR3 DNA: TGTGCCAGCAGCTTAGGAGCCCAGCGGGGGAACACCGGGGAGCTGTTTTTT
D gene: TRBD2
clone size: .
V gene: TRBV7-3
J gene: TRBJ2-2
CDR3 length: 17

CDR3 protein: CAINTQSGGKAFF
CDR3 DNA: TGTGCCATCAACACTCAGTCGGGGGGCAAAGCTTTCTTT
D gene: .
clone size: .
V gene: TRBV10-3
J gene: TRBJ1-1
CDR3 length: 13

CDR3 protein: CASRSGFEQFF
CDR3 DNA: TGCGCCAGCAGGTCCGGGTTTGAGCAGTTCTTC
D gene: .
clone size: .
V gene: TRBV5-1
J gene: TRBJ2-1
CDR3 length: 11

CDR3 protein: CASNPGLAGGRGRRDTQYF
CDR3 DNA: TGTGCCAGCAACCCAGGACTAGCGGGAGGGCGGGGGCGGAGAGATACGCAGTATTTT
D gene: TRBD2
clone size: .
V gene: TRBV6-1
J gene: TRBJ2-3
CDR3 length: 19

CDR3 protein: CSASSGNTIYF
CDR3 DNA: TGCAGTGCTAGTTCTGGAAACACCATATATTTT
D gene: .
clone size: many
V gene: TRBV20-1
J gene: TRBJ1-3
CDR3 length: 11

CDR3 protein: CATEYRGRKDTQYF
CDR3 DNA: TGTGCCACCGAATACAGGGGGCGCAAAGATACGCAGTATTTT
D gene: TRBD1
clone size: .
V gene: TRBV12-3/TRBV12-4
J gene: TRBJ2-3
CDR3 length: 14

CDR3 protein: CAISEWSGGSGNTIYF
CDR3 DNA: TGTGCCATCAGTGAGTGGTCCGGGGGATCTGGAAACACCATATATTTT
D gene: .
clone size: .
V gene: TRBV10-3
J gene: TRBJ1-3
CDR3 length: 16

CDR3 protein: CASSGGTSGRVNLETQYF
CDR3 DNA: TGTGCCAGCAGCGGGGGGACTAGCGGGAGGGTTAACTTAGAGACCCAGTACTTC
D gene: TRBD2
clone size: .
V gene: TRBV5-4
J gene: TRBJ2-5
CDR3 length: 18

CDR3 protein: CASSLEGGGISPLHF
CDR3 DNA: TGTGCCAGCAGCTTAGAGGGAGGGGGGATTTCACCCCTCCACTTT
D gene: .
clone size: .
V gene: TRBV11-2
J gene: TRBJ1-6
CDR3 length: 15

CDR3 protein: CASRRQGPYNTEAFF
CDR3 DNA: TGTGCCAGCAGGAGGCAGGGCCCTTATAACACTGAAGCTTTCTTT
D gene: .
clone size: few
V gene: TRBV2
J gene: TRBJ1-1
CDR3 length: 15

CDR3 protein: CSARPLSGGPGTDTQYF
CDR3 DNA: TGCAGTGCTAGGCCACTTAGCGGGGGGCCTGGCACAGATACGCAGTATTTT
D gene: TRBD2
clone size: .
V gene: TRBV20-1
J gene: TRBJ2-3
CDR3 length: 17

CDR3 protein: CASAIAGDTDTQYF
CDR3 DNA: TGTGCCAGCGCCATAGCGGGGGACACAGATACGCAGTATTTT
D gene: TRBD2
clone size: few
V gene: TRBV18
J gene: TRBJ2-3
CDR3 length: 14

CDR3 protein: CASREGTAGANVLTF
CDR3 DNA: TGTGCCAGCAGGGAAGGGACGGCTGGGGCCAACGTCCTGACTTTC
D gene: .
clone size: .
V gene: TRBV6-2/TRBV6-3
J gene: TRBJ2-6
CDR3 length: 15

CDR3 protein: CASSRVWWDTEAFF
CDR3 DNA: TGTGCCAGCAGCCGAGTTTGGTGGGACACTGAAGCTTTCTTT
D gene: .
clone size: few
V gene: TRBV3-1
J gene: TRBJ1-1
CDR3 length: 14

CDR3 protein: CASSSDRLETQYF
CDR3 DNA: TGTGCCAGCAGTTCGGACAGGTTAGAGACCCAGTACTTC
D gene: TRBD1
clone size: .
V gene: TRBV27
J gene: TRBJ2-5
CDR3 length: 13

CDR3 protein: CASSRVDLQFF
CDR3 DNA: TGTGCCAGCAGTAGGGTGGATTTGCAGTTCTTC
D gene: .
clone size: .
V gene: TRBV2
J gene: TRBJ2-1
CDR3 length: 11

CDR3 protein: CATSRGVGLARPYF
CDR3 DNA: TGTGCCACCAGCAGAGGGGTGGGACTGGCGCGGCCGTACTTC
D gene: .
clone size: few
V gene: TRBV15
J gene: TRBJ2-4
CDR3 length: 14

CDR3 protein: CASSPGGSGVYEQYF
CDR3 DNA: TGTGCCAGCAGCCCCGGGGGTAGCGGGGTCTACGAGCAGTACTTC
D gene: TRBD2
clone size: few
V gene: TRBV12-3/TRBV12-4
J gene: TRBJ2-7
CDR3 length: 15

CDR3 protein: CASSSHPLGAYEQYF
CDR3 DNA: TGTGCCAGCAGTTCCCACCCCCTCGGGGCCTACGAGCAGTACTTC
D gene: .
clone size: .
V gene: TRBV6-5
J gene: TRBJ2-7
CDR3 length: 15

CDR3 protein: CASIRTLGIPLNQPQHF
CDR3 DNA: TGTGCCAGCATCCGGACATTGGGGATACCTTTGAATCAGCCCCAGCATTTT
D gene: .
clone size: few
V gene: TRBV21-1
J gene: TRBJ1-5
CDR3 length: 17

CDR3 protein: CASRMEGAEAFF
CDR3 DNA: TGCGCCAGCAGAATGGAGGGGGCTGAAGCTTTCTTT
D gene: .
clone size: .
V gene: TRBV5-1
J gene: TRBJ1-1
CDR3 length: 12

CDR3 protein: CASSLGAGGINEQFF
CDR3 DNA: TGTGCCAGCAGTTTAGGAGCGGGGGGGATCAATGAGCAGTTCTTC
D gene: TRBD2
clone size: few
V gene: TRBV12-3/TRBV12-4
J gene: TRBJ2-1
CDR3 length: 15

CDR3 protein: CASSYVRMNTEAFF
CDR3 DNA: TGTGCCAGCAGTTACGTCCGCATGAACACTGAAGCTTTCTTT
D gene: .
clone size: .
V gene: TRBV6-5
J gene: TRBJ1-1
CDR3 length: 14

CDR3 protein: CASSPGTGYSYEQYF
CDR3 DNA: TGTGCCAGCTCACCGGGAACAGGGTACTCCTACGAGCAGTACTTC
D gene: .
clone size: .
V gene: TRBV18
J gene: TRBJ2-7
CDR3 length: 15

CDR3 protein: CSGRVIEETQYF
CDR3 DNA: TGCAGCGGCAGGGTCATAGAAGAGACCCAGTACTTC
D gene: .
clone size: few
V gene: TRBV29-1
J gene: TRBJ2-5
CDR3 length: 12

CDR3 protein: CASSFRLAGSIRSYNEQFF
CDR3 DNA: TGTGCCAGCAGTTTTAGGTTAGCGGGAAGTATTAGGTCCTACAATGAGCAGTTCTTC
D gene: TRBD2
clone size: few
V gene: TRBV12-3/TRBV12-4
J gene: TRBJ2-1
CDR3 length: 19

CDR3 protein: CASSIYTAREETQYF
CDR3 DNA: TGTGCCAGCAGCATCTACACAGCAAGAGAGGAGACCCAGTACTTC
D gene: .
clone size: few
V gene: TRBV9
J gene: TRBJ2-5
CDR3 length: 15

CDR3 protein: CASSLIAEGSQYF
CDR3 DNA: TGTGCCAGCAGCTTAATAGCGGAAGGGTCCCAGTACTTC
D gene: .
clone size: .
V gene: TRBV7-9
J gene: TRBJ2-5
CDR3 length: 13

CDR3 protein: CASSLAQISTDTQYF
CDR3 DNA: TGTGCCAGCAGCTTAGCTCAGATCAGCACAGATACGCAGTATTTT
D gene: .
clone size: .
V gene: TRBV7-8
J gene: TRBJ2-3
CDR3 length: 15

CDR3 protein: CSADPSAAGGDTQYF
CDR3 DNA: TGCAGTGCTGACCCTTCAGCGGCGGGGGGGGATACGCAGTATTTT
D gene: TRBD2
clone size: few
V gene: TRBV20-1
J gene: TRBJ2-3
CDR3 length: 15

CDR3 protein: CASSSLAGYETQYF
CDR3 DNA: TGTGCCAGCAGTTCACTAGCGGGATACGAGACCCAGTACTTC
D gene: TRBD2
clone size: .
V gene: TRBV7-9
J gene: TRBJ2-5
CDR3 length: 14

CDR3 protein: CSARGGVNQPQHF
CDR3 DNA: TGCAGTGCTAGGGGGGGCGTGAATCAGCCCCAGCATTTT
D gene: .
clone size: .
V gene: TRBV20-1
J gene: TRBJ1-5
CDR3 length: 13

CDR3 protein: CASSVAWDQSSYEQYF
CDR3 DNA: TGTGCCAGCAGCGTAGCTTGGGACCAGAGCTCCTACGAGCAGTACTTC
D gene: .
clone size: few
V gene: TRBV9
J gene: TRBJ2-7
CDR3 length: 16

CDR3 protein: CSARRLEGTTQYF
CDR3 DNA: TGCAGTGCCCGGAGGTTAGAGGGTACTACGCAGTATTTT
D gene: .
clone size: few
V gene: TRBV20-1
J gene: TRBJ2-3
CDR3 length: 13

CDR3 protein: CASSQDNGRAGKTQYF
CDR3 DNA: TGCGCCAGCAGCCAAGATAACGGGAGGGCCGGGAAGACCCAGTACTTC
D gene: TRBD2
clone size: few
V gene: TRBV4-1
J gene: TRBJ2-5
CDR3 length: 16

CDR3 protein: CASSTQGLNSPLHF
CDR3 DNA: TGTGCCAGCAGTACACAGGGGCTAAATTCACCCCTCCACTTT
D gene: TRBD1
clone size: few
V gene: TRBV12-3/TRBV12-4
J gene: TRBJ1-6
CDR3 length: 14

CDR3 protein: CAWSLAYEQYF
CDR3 DNA: TGTGCCTGGAGTTTAGCTTACGAGCAGTACTTC
D gene: .
clone size: few
V gene: TRBV30
J gene: TRBJ2-7
CDR3 length: 11

CDR3 protein: CASYGRAANTEAFF
CDR3 DNA: TGTGCCAGTTACGGGAGGGCTGCGAACACTGAAGCTTTCTTT
D gene: .
clone size: few
V gene: TRBV27
J gene: TRBJ1-1
CDR3 length: 14

CDR3 protein: CSAQVQKNTEAFF
CDR3 DNA: TGCAGTGCCCAGGTCCAGAAGAACACTGAAGCTTTCTTT
D gene: .
clone size: few
V gene: TRBV20-1
J gene: TRBJ1-1
CDR3 length: 13

CDR3 protein: CASKRSGGGYNEQFF
CDR3 DNA: TGTGCCAGCAAGAGAAGCGGGGGCGGCTACAATGAGCAGTTCTTC
D gene: TRBD2
clone size: .
V gene: TRBV7-2
J gene: TRBJ2-1
CDR3 length: 15